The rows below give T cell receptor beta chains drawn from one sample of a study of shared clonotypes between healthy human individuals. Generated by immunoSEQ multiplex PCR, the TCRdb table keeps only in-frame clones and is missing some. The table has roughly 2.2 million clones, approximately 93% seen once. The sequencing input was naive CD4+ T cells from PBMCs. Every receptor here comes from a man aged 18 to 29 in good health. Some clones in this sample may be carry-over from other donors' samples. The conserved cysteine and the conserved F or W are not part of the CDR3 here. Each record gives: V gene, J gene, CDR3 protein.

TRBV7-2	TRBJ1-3	ASSPAVRTGLSNTIY
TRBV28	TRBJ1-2	ASSIRVLYGYT
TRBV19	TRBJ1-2	ASTPTGDRGYT
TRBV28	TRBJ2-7	ASSFGGTGSYEQY
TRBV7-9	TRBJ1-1	ASSLDLRGAEAF
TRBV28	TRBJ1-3	ASSPQGRGNTIY
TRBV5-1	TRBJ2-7	ASSLAGLYEQY
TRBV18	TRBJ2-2	ASSPLRLAGNTGELF
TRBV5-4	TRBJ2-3	ASSFGDTQY
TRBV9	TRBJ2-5	ASSVSPGTSAQETQY
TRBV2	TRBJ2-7	ASRQGPTRLHEQY
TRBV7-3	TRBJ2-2	ASRQGQHTGELF
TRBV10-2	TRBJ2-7	ASRDPGQNYEQY
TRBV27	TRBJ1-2	ASSLSTGVGYT
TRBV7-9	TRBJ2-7	ASSHINLLQGLVYEQY
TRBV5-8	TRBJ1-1	ASSLAVRTEAF
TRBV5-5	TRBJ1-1	ASSLVGGLLTEAF
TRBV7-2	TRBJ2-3	ASSDRGRTDTQY
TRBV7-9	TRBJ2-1	ASSQDRGSYNEQF
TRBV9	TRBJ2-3	ASSAEGGRTDTQY
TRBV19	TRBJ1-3	ASSTRTGTTGNTIY
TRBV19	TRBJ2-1	ATRDRAENEQF
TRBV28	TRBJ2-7	ASKEQHYEQY
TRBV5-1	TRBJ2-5	ASRVGTAEYQETQY
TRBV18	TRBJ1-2	ASSPAEGPGYT
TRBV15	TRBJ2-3	ATSRDPLVEGYEDTQY
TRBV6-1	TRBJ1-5	ASSDNRDRGSNQPQH
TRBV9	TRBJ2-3	ASSVVERETDTQY
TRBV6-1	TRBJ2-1	ASRGTAYNEQF
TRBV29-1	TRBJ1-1	SVGIGTEAF
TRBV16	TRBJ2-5	ASSQSLGETQY
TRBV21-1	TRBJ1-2	ASSKGEWTEWCSYT
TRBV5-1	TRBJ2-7	ASSLGGTSPYEQY
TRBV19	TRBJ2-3	ASSQPPGGQY
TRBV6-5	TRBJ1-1	ASLAQGNTEAF
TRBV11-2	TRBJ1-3	ASSFSGGRGNTIY
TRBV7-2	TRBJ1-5	ASSPDWSGQPQH
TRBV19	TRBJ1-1	ASSTVRDTEAF
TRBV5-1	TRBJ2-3	ASSLAGVPDTQY